One and the same sample provided the 25 T cell receptor beta chains below, sequenced in a study of Graves' ophthalmopathy and Graves' hyperthyroidism. Amplification from RNA transcripts yielded the TCR beta CDR3 regions. Amplification began with first-round RT-PCR using HTBI primers, then second-round multiplex PCR was performed. A single record per CDR3 protein comes from TCRdb applying MiXCR to the multiplex PCR reads. The sample yields 45,000 to 60,000 distinct CDR3 sequences, around 50% seen once. Sequencing input: peripheral blood. Every receptor here comes from an adult woman with Graves' ophthalmopathy.

Remarks on this clonotype: This could be a read error, since a much larger clone is one nucleotide away. The genes are TRBV25-1 and TRBJ1-1, with 7 bases matching TRBD1. Per germline, CDR1 MGHDK and CDR2 SYGVNS. CDR3 length: 15 amino acids. The CDR3: CASSKGQSMNTETFF. In DNA form, the CDR3 reads TGTGCCAGCAGCAAGGGACAGAGCATGAACACTGAAACTTTCTTT.

This clonotype was seen ten or more times. The chain combines TRBV6-5 with TRBJ2-1; 7 positions match TRBD2. CDR1 MNHEY and CDR2 SVGAGI come from the germline V gene. Trimming removed 5 bases from V and 9 bases from J; junction bases left unmatched: 10. The CDR3 covers 14 residues. The CDR3 here is CASSQWEGSGEQFF. In nucleotides, the CDR3 is TGTGCCAGCAGTCAGTGGGAGGGAAGCGGTGAGCAGTTCTTC.

The sample holds many counts of this clonotype. CDR3 nucleotide sequence: TGTGCCAGCAGCGTAGGCTCCGACAGCTCCTACGAGCAGTACTTC. This translates into CASSVGSDSSYEQYF. V usage is TRBV9 and J usage is TRBJ2-7; the D gene is possibly TRBD1 (5 bases). Germline V gene data show CDR1 as SGDLS and CDR2 as YYNGEE. V lost 0 bases to trimming and J lost 0 bases, with 10 bases between them. This CDR3 region has 15 residues.

In its sample, this clonotype was seen many times. The chain is built from TRBV4-1 and TRBJ2-7, with 8 bases that match TRBD2. CDR1 MGHRA and CDR2 YSYEKL come from the germline V gene. The CDR3 sequence is 15 residues long. V lost 2 bases to trimming and J lost 3 bases; unmatched junction nucleotides: 6. The CDR3 nucleotides are TGCGCCAGCAGCCAACTCTCCGGGAGGGTCTACGAGCAGTACTTC. It translates to CASSQLSGRVYEQYF.

The V call is TRBV7-9, the J call TRBJ2-1; D possibly corresponds to TRBD1 (5 bases). With 2 bases removed from V and 7 bases from J, the gap between germline ends came to 9 bases. Looked up from germline, CDR1 is SEHNR and CDR2 is FQNEAQ (reference sequence). The CDR3 is 13 amino acids. Here the CDR3 reads CASSLLTANEQFF. CDR3 DNA sequence: TGTGCCAGCAGCTTATTGACAGCAAATGAGCAGTTCTTC.

V is TRBV7-2 and J is TRBJ2-3; TRBD2 agrees at 10 bases. The length of the CDR3 is 15 residues. The V gene end was trimmed by 1 base and the J gene end by 6 bases; junction bases not matched to a gene: 4. The germline gives CDR1 SGHTA, CDR2 FQGNSA. The CDR3: CASSLVLAGLDTQYF. The CDR3 bases are TGTGCCAGCAGCTTAGTACTAGCGGGATTGGATACGCAGTATTTT.

The chain has TRBV5-4 and TRBJ2-1; 10 bases agree with TRBD2. V gave up 6 bases and J gave up 6 bases; unmatched junction bases: 6. The CDR3 loop spans 14 amino acids. CDR1 and CDR2 from the germline V gene are SGHNT and YYREEE (reference sequence). DNA for the CDR3: TGTGCCAGCATTACGAGCGGGAGGGCCAATGAGCAGTTCTTC. Its protein is CASITSGRANEQFF.

Remarks on this clonotype: A read error is possible here, since a much larger clone lies one base away. The chain employs TRBV28 and TRBJ2-5; possible D gene TRBD2, 5 bases. The CDR3 runs to 14 residues. With 5 bases removed from V and 7 bases from J, the gap between germline ends came to 17 bases. Germline assignment: CDR1 MDHEN and CDR2 SYDVKM. For the CDR3, the DNA is TGTGCCAGCAGTCCAGAACGCGTTGGGAGGACCCAGTACTTC. Residues: CASSPERVGRTQYF. Full variable domain (rest looked up from reference TRBV28 and TRBJ2-5): DVKVTQSSRYLVKRTGEKVFLECVQDMDHENMFWYRQDPGLGLRLIYFSYDVKMKEKGDIPEGYSVSREKKERFSLILESASTNQTSMYLCASSPERVGRTQYFGPGTRLLVL.

The CDR3 spells CASSLGGISEKLFF. CDR3 DNA sequence: TGTGCCAGCAGCTTAGGGGGTATTTCTGAAAAACTGTTTTTT. The J gene is TRBJ1-4, the V gene TRBV7-9; D unresolved. V was pared by 1 base and J by 7 bases, with 10 bases between. CDR1 and CDR2 from the germline V gene are SEHNR and FQNEAQ (reference sequence). The CDR3 has 14 amino acids.

This sequence joins TRBV20-1 and TRBJ2-7; TRBD2 matches at 11 bases. Trimming cost V 6 bases and J 2 bases; bases outside gene matches: 6. Germline V gives CDR1 DFQATT, CDR2 SNEGSKA (reference sequence). This CDR3 comprises 14 residues. The CDR3 sequence: CSAPGTSGTYEQYF. For the CDR3, the DNA is TGCAGTGCGCCCGGGACTAGCGGAACCTACGAGCAGTACTTC.

Many counts were recorded for this clonotype. This chain connects TRBV7-2 to TRBJ2-5; D not resolved. V was pared by 2 bases and J by 4 bases, with 11 bases between. This CDR3 region has 14 residues. From germline, CDR1 is SGHTA and CDR2 FQGNSA. In DNA form, the CDR3 reads TGTGCCAGCAGCTTAATCCACGGCGGAGAGACCCAGTACTTC. This codes for CASSLIHGGETQYF.

This clonotype is medium-sized. The rearrangement uses TRBV29-1 and TRBJ1-2; D is ambiguous. The CDR3 extends over 14 amino acids. Deletions cut 8 bases from V and 4 bases from J, with 20 bases between. Germline V gene lookup returns CDR1 SQVTM and CDR2 ANQGSEA. CDR3 in DNA: TGCAGCCTCCTGGACGGCCAGTCCTCCTATGGCTACACCTTC. Protein: CSLLDGQSSYGYTF.

CDR3 DNA: TGCGCCAGCACAGAGGGCCAGGGTACTGGGTCACCCCTCCACTTT. Translated: CASTEGQGTGSPLHF. This sequence joins TRBV10-2 and TRBJ1-6, with D possibly TRBD1 on 5 matching bases. The CDR3 spans 15 residues. Germline loops: CDR1 WSHSY, CDR2 SAAADI. V was cut by 7 bases and J by 10 bases, with 20 bases left in between.

This clonotype was recorded only once. The J gene is TRBJ1-5, the V gene TRBV20-1; 9 nucleotides line up with TRBD1. Germline CDR1 is DFQATT and CDR2 is SNEGSKA (reference sequence). The CDR3 runs 14 residues. Trimming removed 3 bases from V and 3 bases from J; junction bases left unmatched: 3. For the CDR3, the DNA is TGCAGTGCTAGCGGGACAGGGAACAATCAGCCCCAGCATTTT. This sequence encodes CSASGTGNNQPQHF.

This clonotype was recorded at least ten times. One junction end does not reproduce the germline sequence, and a read error may be involved. The chain uses TRBV9 and TRBJ2-2; 9 bases match TRBD1. Germline assignment: CDR1 SGDLS and CDR2 YYNGEE. The CDR3 contains 16 residues. As DNA, the CDR3 is TGTGCCAGCAGTGAAACAGGGGGCGCGAACACCGAGGAGCTGTTTTTT. This codes for CASSETGGANTEELFF.

This clonotype was recorded many times. The gene calls are TRBV6-4 and TRBJ1-5, with D unclear. The V end lost 3 bases, the J end lost 0 bases, and 6 bases lay between the germline ends. CDR1 and CDR2 from the germline V gene are MRHNA and SNTAGT. There are 14 residues in the CDR3. Here the CDR3 reads CASSEGDSNQPQHF. CDR3 nucleotide sequence: TGTGCCAGCAGTGAGGGTGATAGCAATCAGCCCCAGCATTTT.

This sequence joins TRBV5-6 and TRBJ2-5, with 7 positions matching TRBD1. Trimming at V came to 2 bases and at J to 3 bases, leaving 7 bases not matched to a gene. CDR3 length: 15 amino acids. In germline, CDR1 is SGHDT, CDR2 YYEEEE. The CDR3 sequence: CASSFAGGPKETQYF. The CDR3 DNA is TGTGCCAGCAGCTTTGCAGGGGGACCTAAAGAGACCCAGTACTTC.

This chain connects TRBV20-1 to TRBJ2-3; D is uncertain. This CDR3 contains 16 residues. Trimming took off 6 bases at V and 1 base at J, with 20 bases between the two ends. Germline V gene lookup returns CDR1 DFQATT and CDR2 SNEGSKA (reference sequence). Here the CDR3 reads CSASSQGGTRTDTQYF. The CDR3 DNA reads as TGCAGTGCCAGCAGCCAAGGTGGCACCCGCACAGATACGCAGTATTTT.

Of note for this clonotype: The junction shows a germline mismatch at one end, possibly a read error. V is TRBV7-6 and J is TRBJ1-1; D is unresolved. The CDR3 spans 15 residues. CDR1 SGHVS and CDR2 FNYEAQ come from the germline V gene. The CDR3 bases are TGTGCCGGCAGCTTAGTGGTTGAGGGAGGTACTGAAGCTTTCTTT. Its translation: CAGSLVVEGGTEAFF.

V and J are TRBV7-3 and TRBJ2-5; weak D call: TRBD2 (6 bases). V was clipped by 0 bases and J by 2 bases, with 7 bases between them. Germline CDR1 and CDR2: SGHTA and FQGTGA. CDR3 size: 14 residues. The CDR3 region has the DNA TGTGCCAGCAGCTTAACGGGGGGTCAAGAGACCCAGTACTTC. Translating gives CASSLTGGQETQYF.

V usage is TRBV19 and J usage is TRBJ1-2; the match to TRBD1 covers 9 bases. The germline V gene encodes CDR1 LNHDA and CDR2 SQIVND (reference sequence). The CDR3 extends over 15 amino acids. Trimming removed 1 base from V and 7 bases from J; junction bases left unmatched: 7. CDR3 sequence reads: CASSIANRGLSGYTF. The CDR3 bases are TGTGCCAGTAGTATAGCGAACAGGGGGCTATCTGGCTACACCTTC.

J is TRBJ1-5 and V is TRBV20-1, with D tentatively TRBD1 (5 bases). V was shortened by 2 bases and J by 3 bases, with 17 bases between the two germline ends. The CDR3 spans 16 residues. Germline values: CDR1 DFQATT, CDR2 SNEGSKA (reference sequence). The CDR3 is CSARPTSGTFNQPQHF. Here the CDR3 DNA reads TGCAGTGCTAGACCGACTAGCGGGACTTTCAATCAGCCCCAGCATTTT.

To note about this clonotype: Relative to the germline gene, one junction end is altered; a read error may explain this. The rearrangement joins TRBV7-3 to TRBJ2-7, with 14 bases matching TRBD2. The CDR3 runs to 21 residues. Germline values: CDR1 SGHTA, CDR2 FQGTGA. The CDR3 is CTSSLNLVDGTSGRNSYEQYF. As DNA, the CDR3 is TGTACCAGCAGCTTAAATTTGGTTGATGGGACTAGCGGGAGAAATTCCTACGAGCAGTACTTC.

The J gene is TRBJ2-5, the V gene TRBV20-1; D is perhaps TRBD2 (5 bases). The length of the CDR3 is 12 residues. Germline CDR1 DFQATT, CDR2 SNEGSKA (reference sequence). Trimming took off 3 bases at V and 3 bases at J, with 8 bases between the two ends. CDR3 DNA sequence: TGCAGTGCTAGCGGGGTGGAAGAGACCCAGTACTTC. Translating it yields CSASGVEETQYF.

This clonotype is a singleton in its sample. Relative to the germline gene, one junction end is altered; a read error may explain this. The CDR3: CASSVGWGGSSYGQYF. In DNA form, the CDR3 reads TGTGCCAGCAGTGTCGGGTGGGGGGGGAGCTCCTACGGGCAGTACTTC. This chain joins TRBV7-9 and TRBJ2-7, with 7 positions matching TRBD2. Germline CDR1 reads SEHNR; CDR2 reads FQNEAQ (reference sequence). CDR3 size: 16 residues.